Given below is one T cell receptor (beta chain) in context. CDR3 length: 15 amino acids. Trimming removed 3 bases from V and 7 bases from J; junction bases left unmatched: 8. Germline V gene sequence: CDR1 SGHAT, CDR2 FQNNGV. Per the study methods: Reference gene primer amplification yielded estimated nucleated cell counts. The table came from immunoSEQ multiplex PCR; TCRdb's copy has only in-frame clones and leaves some out. The V and J calls and clone size were taken over from that table, and D and trimming were inferred from the DNA. The profile covers fewer than 250,000 clones, with 84% appearing a single time and 7.5% to 8% taken by the ten largest. The data are from a study of blood T cell repertoires in COVID-19. Overall study context: Acute-phase and convalescent COVID-19 samples originated in the United States, Italy and Spain. From T cells, B-cell-depleted T cells, or PBMCs came the material, which was cDNA or gDNA.

The V call is TRBV11-2, the J call TRBJ2-1; TRBD2 agrees at 8 bases. Material for sequencing was peripheral blood. The TCR was taken from a woman aged 45-59 years with active or convalescent COVID-19. CDR3 region: CASSLTGTRGNEQFF. CDR3 in DNA: TGTGCCAGCAGCTTGACCGGGACTAGAGGGAATGAGCAGTTCTTC.